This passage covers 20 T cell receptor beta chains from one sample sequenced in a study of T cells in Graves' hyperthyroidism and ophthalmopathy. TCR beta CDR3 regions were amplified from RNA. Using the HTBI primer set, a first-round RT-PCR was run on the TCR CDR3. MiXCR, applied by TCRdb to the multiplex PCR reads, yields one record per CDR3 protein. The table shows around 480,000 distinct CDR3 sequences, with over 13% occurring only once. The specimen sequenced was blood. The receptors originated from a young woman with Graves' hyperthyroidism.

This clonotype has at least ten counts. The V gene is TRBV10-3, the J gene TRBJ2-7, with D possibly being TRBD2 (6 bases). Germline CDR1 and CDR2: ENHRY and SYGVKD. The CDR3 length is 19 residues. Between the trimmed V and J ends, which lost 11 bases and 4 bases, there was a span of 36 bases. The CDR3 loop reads CASKPGLTQSRDLGYEQYV. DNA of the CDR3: TGTGCCTCCAAACCTGGGCTGACCCAATCTCGGGACTTAGGGTACGAGCAGTACGTC.

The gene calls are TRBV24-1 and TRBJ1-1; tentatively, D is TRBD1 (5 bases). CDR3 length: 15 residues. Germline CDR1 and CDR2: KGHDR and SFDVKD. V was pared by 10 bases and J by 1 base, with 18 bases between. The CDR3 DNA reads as TGTGCCACGAGGGCCAGGGAAGGGAAGAACACTGAAGCTTTCTTT. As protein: CATRAREGKNTEAFF.

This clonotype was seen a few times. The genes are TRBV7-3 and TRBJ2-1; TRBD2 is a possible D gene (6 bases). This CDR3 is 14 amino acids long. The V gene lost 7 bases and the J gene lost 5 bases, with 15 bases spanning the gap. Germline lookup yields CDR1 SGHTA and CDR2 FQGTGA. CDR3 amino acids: CASTPGSGNNEQFF. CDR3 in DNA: TGTGCCAGCACCCCGGGTAGCGGCAACAATGAGCAGTTCTTC.

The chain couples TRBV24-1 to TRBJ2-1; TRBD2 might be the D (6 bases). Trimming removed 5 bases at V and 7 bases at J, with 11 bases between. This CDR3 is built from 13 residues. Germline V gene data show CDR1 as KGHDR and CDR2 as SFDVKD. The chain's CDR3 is CATSGGIRNEQFF. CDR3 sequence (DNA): TGTGCCACCAGTGGCGGGATTCGTAATGAGCAGTTCTTC.

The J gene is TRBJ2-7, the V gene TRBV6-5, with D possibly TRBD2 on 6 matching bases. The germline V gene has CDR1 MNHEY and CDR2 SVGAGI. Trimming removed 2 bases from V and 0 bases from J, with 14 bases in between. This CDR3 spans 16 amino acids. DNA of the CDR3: TGTGCCAGCAGTTACGGGGGGAGCTCCAGCTCCTACGAGCAGTACTTC. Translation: CASSYGGSSSSYEQYF.

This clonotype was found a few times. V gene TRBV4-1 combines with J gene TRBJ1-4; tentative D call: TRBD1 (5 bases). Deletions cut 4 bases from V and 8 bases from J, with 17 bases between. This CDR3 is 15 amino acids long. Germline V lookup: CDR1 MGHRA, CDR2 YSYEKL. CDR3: CASSPTGGEREKLFF. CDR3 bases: TGCGCCAGCAGCCCTACCGGGGGGGAACGGGAAAAACTGTTTTTT.

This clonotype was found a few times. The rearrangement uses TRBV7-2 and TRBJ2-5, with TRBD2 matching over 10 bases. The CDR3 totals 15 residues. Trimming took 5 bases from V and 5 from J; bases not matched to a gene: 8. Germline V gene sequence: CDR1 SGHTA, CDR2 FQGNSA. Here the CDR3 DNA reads TGTGCCAGCAGCCTCCCTAGCGGGAGTCGGGAGACCCAGTACTTC. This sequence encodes CASSLPSGSRETQYF.

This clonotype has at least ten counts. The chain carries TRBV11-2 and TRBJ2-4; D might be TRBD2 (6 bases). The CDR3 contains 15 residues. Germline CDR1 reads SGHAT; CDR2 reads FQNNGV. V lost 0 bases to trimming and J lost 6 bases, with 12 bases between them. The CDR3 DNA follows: TGTGCCAGCAGCTTAGATTCCGGGAGAGTAAACATTCAGTACTTC. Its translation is CASSLDSGRVNIQYF.

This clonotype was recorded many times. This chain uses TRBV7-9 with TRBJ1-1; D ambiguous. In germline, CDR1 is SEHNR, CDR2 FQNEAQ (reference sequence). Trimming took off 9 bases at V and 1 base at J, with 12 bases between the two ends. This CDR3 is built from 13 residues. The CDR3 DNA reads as TGTGCCAGGGGAAAGGACCCGAACACTGAAGCTTTCTTT. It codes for CARGKDPNTEAFF.

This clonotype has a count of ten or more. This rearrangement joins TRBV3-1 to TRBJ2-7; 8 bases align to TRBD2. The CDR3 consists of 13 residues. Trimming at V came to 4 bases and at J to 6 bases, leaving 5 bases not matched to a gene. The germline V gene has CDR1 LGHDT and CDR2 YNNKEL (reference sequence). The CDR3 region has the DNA TGTGCCAGCAGCCTTAACGGGAGGGGCGAGCAGTACGTC. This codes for CASSLNGRGEQYV.

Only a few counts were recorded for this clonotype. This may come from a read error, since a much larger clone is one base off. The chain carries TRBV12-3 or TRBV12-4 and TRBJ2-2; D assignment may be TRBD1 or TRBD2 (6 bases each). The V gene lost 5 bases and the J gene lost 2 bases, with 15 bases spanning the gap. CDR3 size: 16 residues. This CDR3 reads CASSRSAGQNTGELFF. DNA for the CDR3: TGTGCCAGCAGTCGTTCCGCGGGACAAAACACCGGGGAGCTGTTTTTT.

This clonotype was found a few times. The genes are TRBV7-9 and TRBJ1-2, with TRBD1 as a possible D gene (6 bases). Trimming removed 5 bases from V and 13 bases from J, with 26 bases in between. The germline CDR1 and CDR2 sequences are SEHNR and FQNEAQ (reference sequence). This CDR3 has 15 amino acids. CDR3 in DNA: TGTGCCAGCAGCCTAGGCTACGGACAGCCTCATTTAAGCACCTTC. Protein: CASSLGYGQPHLSTF.

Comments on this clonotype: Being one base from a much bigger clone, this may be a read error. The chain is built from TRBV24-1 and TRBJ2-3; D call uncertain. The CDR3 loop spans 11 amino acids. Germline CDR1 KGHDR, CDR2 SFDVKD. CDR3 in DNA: TGTGCCACCGCGGTTGAAGATACGCAGTGTTTT. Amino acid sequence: CATAVEDTQCF.

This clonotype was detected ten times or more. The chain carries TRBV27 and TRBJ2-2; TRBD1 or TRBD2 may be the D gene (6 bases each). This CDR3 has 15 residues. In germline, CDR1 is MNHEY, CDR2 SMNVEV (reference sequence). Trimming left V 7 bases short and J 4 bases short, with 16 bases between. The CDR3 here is CASTLEGGRTGELFF. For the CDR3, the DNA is TGTGCCAGCACCCTAGAGGGGGGCCGCACCGGGGAGCTGTTTTTT.

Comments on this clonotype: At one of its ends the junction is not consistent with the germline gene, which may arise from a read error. In DNA form, the CDR3 reads TGTGCCAACAGCTTAAGTCTAGCGGGAGAAGGCAATGAGCAGTTCTTC. Amino acids: CANSLSLAGEGNEQFF. The chain carries TRBV11-3 and TRBJ2-1, with TRBD2 matching over 10 bases. Germline V gives CDR1 SGHNT, CDR2 YENEEA. This CDR3 has 16 amino acids.

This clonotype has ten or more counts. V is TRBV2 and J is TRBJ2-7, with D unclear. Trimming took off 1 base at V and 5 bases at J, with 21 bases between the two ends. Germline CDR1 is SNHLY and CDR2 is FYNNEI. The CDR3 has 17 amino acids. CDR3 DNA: TGTGCCAGCAGTGAAGGTAGGGCAGGAGACACTTTGAACGAGCAGTACTTC. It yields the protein CASSEGRAGDTLNEQYF.

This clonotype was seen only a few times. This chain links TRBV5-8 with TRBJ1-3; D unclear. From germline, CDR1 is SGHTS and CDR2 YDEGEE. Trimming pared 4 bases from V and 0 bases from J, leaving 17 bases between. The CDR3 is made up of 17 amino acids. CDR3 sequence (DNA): TGTGCCAGCAGCCCCGGTCGCGCGGTCAGCTCTGGAAACACCATATATTTT. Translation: CASSPGRAVSSGNTIYF.

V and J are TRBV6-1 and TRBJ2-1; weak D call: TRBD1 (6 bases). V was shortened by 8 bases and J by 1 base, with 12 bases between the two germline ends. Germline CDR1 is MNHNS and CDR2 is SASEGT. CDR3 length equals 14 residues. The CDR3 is CASLNRVSYNEQFF. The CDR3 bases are TGTGCCAGCCTTAACAGGGTTTCCTACAATGAGCAGTTCTTC.

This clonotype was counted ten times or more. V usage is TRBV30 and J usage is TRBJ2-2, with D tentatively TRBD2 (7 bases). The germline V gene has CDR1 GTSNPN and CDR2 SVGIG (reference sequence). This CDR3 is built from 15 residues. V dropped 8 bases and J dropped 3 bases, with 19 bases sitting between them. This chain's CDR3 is CASRGGSGHTGELFF. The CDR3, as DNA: TGTGCCAGCCGAGGGGGTAGCGGGCACACCGGGGAGCTGTTTTTT.

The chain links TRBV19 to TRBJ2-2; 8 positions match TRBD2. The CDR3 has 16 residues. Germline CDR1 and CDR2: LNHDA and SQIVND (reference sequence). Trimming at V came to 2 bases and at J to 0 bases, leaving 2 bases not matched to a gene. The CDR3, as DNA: TGTGCCAGTAGTATACTAGCGGGCGCGAACACCGGGGAGCTGTTTTTT. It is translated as CASSILAGANTGELFF.